This T cell receptor beta chain was captured by sequencing in a study of T cells in Graves' hyperthyroidism and ophthalmopathy. At the level of the study: Peripheral blood was acquired at first diagnosis, ahead of any therapy whatsoever.

Overall study findings and caveats: Ophthalmopathy, which appeared later, was predicted by the model a median approximately six months before onset. Appearing also in blood were most of the thyroid clonotypes expanded above 0.001.

Graves' hyperthyroidism showing no ophthalmopathy progression within 18 months was considered stable. Authors of the study amplified TCR beta CDR3 regions from RNA transcripts. The HTBI primer set served for first-round RT-PCR of the TCR CDR3. One entry per CDR3 protein results from TCRdb running MiXCR on the multiplex PCR reads. Of under 450,000 distinct CDR3 sequences in the sample, less than 20% were seen once. Trimming at V came to 5 bases and at J to 6 bases, leaving 16 bases not matched to a gene. Germline values: CDR1 MDHEN, CDR2 SYDVKM. The CDR3 is 17 residues long. This clonotype was seen at least ten times. Antigen: not known.

This sequence joins TRBV28 and TRBJ2-3, with 8 bases matching TRBD2. The source is a woman younger than 35 with Graves' hyperthyroidism. The sample comprised blood. CDR3 protein: CASSPVPGGGKGDTQYF. The DNA for the CDR3 is TGTGCCAGCAGTCCCGTACCCGGGGGGGGCAAAGGGGATACGCAGTATTTT.